These 18 T cell receptor beta chains share one sample of origin, sequenced in a study of cytomegalovirus exposure and HLA in healthy donors. The PCR contained 60 Vbeta and 13 Jbeta primers. The assay was immunoSEQ multiplex PCR, and TCRdb's table has in-frame clones only and misses some. The sample consists of about 130,000 clones, 80% of them appearing once. Material: PBMCs. The receptors originated from a man younger than 40 in good health and CMV-seronegative.

The V call is TRBV10-3, the J call TRBJ2-1; no definite D call. Trimming cost V 4 bases and J 5 bases, with 9 bases left between them. Germline V gives CDR1 ENHRY, CDR2 SYGVKD. The CDR3 is 13 amino acids. This CDR3 is CAISAGLDNEQFF. The CDR3 DNA reads as TGTGCCATCAGTGCTGGGCTGGACAATGAGCAGTTCTTC.

This chain connects TRBV29-1 to TRBJ2-7; no clear D. The CDR3 totals 11 residues. Germline-derived CDR1 and CDR2 are SQVTM and ANQGSEA. The V end lost 3 bases, the J end lost 3 bases, and 6 bases lay between the germline ends. CDR3 loop: CSVDGGYEQYF. The CDR3 DNA reads TGCAGCGTTGACGGTGGCTACGAGCAGTACTTC.

The J gene is TRBJ2-7, the V gene TRBV6-1, with 8 bases identical to TRBD1. Germline CDR1 reads MNHNS; CDR2 reads SASEGT. The CDR3 sequence is 14 residues long. J lost 2 bases, V lost 4 bases, and 4 bases had no gene match. This chain's CDR3 is CASSARGPPYEQYF. CDR3 coding DNA: TGTGCCAGCAGTGCCAGGGGGCCCCCCTACGAGCAGTACTTC.

This clone was recorded only once. The sample has other DNA sequences that encode this CDR3 too. The chain carries TRBV5-6 and TRBJ2-5; D is perhaps TRBD2 (6 bases). Germline assignment: CDR1 SGHDT and CDR2 YYEEEE. CDR3 size: 14 residues. The V gene lost 0 bases and the J gene lost 1 base, with 7 bases spanning the gap. The CDR3 region is CASSLAGAQETQYF. CDR3 in DNA: TGTGCCAGCAGCTTGGCGGGAGCCCAAGAGACCCAGTACTTC.

The chain has TRBV7-2 and TRBJ1-1; 7 nucleotides match TRBD1. The CDR3 is 15 amino acids. V dropped 1 base and J dropped 6; count of bases not matched to a gene: 8. The germline V gene encodes CDR1 SGHTA and CDR2 FQGNSA. CDR3 amino acids: CASSLGVRQGAEAFF. The DNA for the CDR3 is TGTGCCAGCAGCTTAGGGGTCAGGCAGGGGGCTGAAGCTTTCTTT. The full variable domain, rest sourced from reference TRBV7-2 and TRBJ1-1, is GAGVSQSPSNKVTEKGKDVELRCDPISGHTALYWYRQSLGQGLEFLIYFQGNSAPDKSGLPSDRFSAERTGGSVSTLTIQRTQQEDSAVYLCASSLGVRQGAEAFFGQGTRLTVV.

The genes are TRBV6-1 and TRBJ1-3; possibly TRBD1 for D (5 bases). The CDR3 is made up of 15 amino acids. Germline CDR1 and CDR2: MNHNS and SASEGT. V was clipped by 6 bases and J by 2 bases, with 14 bases between them. CDR3 region: CASRGPTVAGNTIYF. The CDR3 coding sequence is TGTGCCAGCAGGGGGCCGACAGTGGCTGGAAACACCATATATTTT.

The chain carries TRBV11-2 and TRBJ1-1, with TRBD1 identical over 8 bases. Germline V gene sequence: CDR1 SGHAT, CDR2 FQNNGV. CDR3 length equals 14 residues. The V gene end was trimmed by 5 bases and the J gene end by 3 bases; junction bases not matched to a gene: 5. CDR3 bases: TGTGCCAGCAGCCCAGGGGGCGGTCACACTGAAGCTTTCTTT. Its protein product is CASSPGGGHTEAFF.

The V gene is TRBV25-1, the J gene TRBJ1-4, with 8 bases that match TRBD1. V was clipped by 5 bases and J by 6 bases; unmatched bases: 5. The CDR3 consists of 14 residues. Germline CDR1 MGHDK, CDR2 SYGVNS. In DNA form, the CDR3 reads TGTGCCAGCAGTCAGAGACAGGGGTATGAAAAACTGTTTTTT. Translating it yields CASSQRQGYEKLFF.

V is TRBV6-1 and J is TRBJ2-7; TRBD2 matches at 12 bases. Trimming at V came to 4 bases and at J to 3 bases, leaving 10 bases not matched to a gene. Germline CDR1 is MNHNS and CDR2 is SASEGT. The CDR3 is 17 amino acids. The CDR3 nucleotides are TGTGCCAGCAGTGGGAGGCTAGCGGGAGGGAGTTTCTACGAGCAGTACTTC. Translated: CASSGRLAGGSFYEQYF.

The chain couples TRBV7-9 to TRBJ2-1; 9 bases line up with TRBD1. The trim removed 4 bases at V and 3 bases at J, leaving 4 bases unmatched. Germline CDR1 is SEHNR and CDR2 is FQNEAQ (reference sequence). The CDR3 sequence is 15 residues long. This CDR3 reads CASSSGTGFYNEQFF. The CDR3 nucleotides read TGTGCCAGCAGCTCCGGGACAGGGTTCTACAATGAGCAGTTCTTC.

This chain connects TRBV14 to TRBJ1-1; no clear D. The ends were cut back, 2 bases at V and 8 bases at J, with 9 bases in the middle. This CDR3 has 12 residues. The germline CDR1 and CDR2 sequences are SGHDN and FVKESK. The DNA for the CDR3 is TGTGCCAGCAGCCAACGAGTCAGGGAAGCTTTCTTT. Translated, it gives CASSQRVREAFF.

The rearrangement links TRBV6-1 to TRBJ2-7; 9 bases fit TRBD2. The length of the CDR3 is 18 residues. Germline CDR1 MNHNS, CDR2 SASEGT. Unmatched junction bases numbered 17, after V lost 4 bases and J lost 4 bases. The DNA for the CDR3 is TGTGCCAGCAGTGGAGATGGGCTAGCGGGATCCCTAGGGTACGAGCAGTACTTC. Translation: CASSGDGLAGSLGYEQYF.

V and J are TRBV29-1 and TRBJ1-3, with TRBD1 as a possible D gene (5 bases). V was trimmed by 8 bases and J by 0 bases, leaving 11 bases between them. This CDR3 contains 13 residues. Per germline, CDR1 SQVTM and CDR2 ANQGSEA. The chain's CDR3 is CSIRQSSGNTIYF. The CDR3 bases are TGCAGCATCCGACAGTCCTCTGGAAACACCATATATTTT. Full variable domain (remainder filled in from reference TRBV29-1 and TRBJ1-3): SAVISQKPSRDICQRGTSLTIQCQVDSQVTMMFWYRQQPGQSLTLIATANQGSEATYESGFVIDKFPISRPNLTFSTLTVSNMSPEDSSIYLCSIRQSSGNTIYFGEGSWLTVV.

This clone was found a few times. The chain couples TRBV4-1 to TRBJ2-7, with 9 bases that match TRBD1. This CDR3 has 16 amino acids. Losses at the gene ends were 6 bases for V and 4 bases for J; bases not matched to a gene: 13. CDR1 MGHRA and CDR2 YSYEKL come from the germline V gene. The CDR3 spells CASSPSTSDRGYEQYF. CDR3 sequence (DNA): TGCGCCAGCAGTCCAAGTACGTCGGACAGGGGTTACGAGCAGTACTTC.

V gene TRBV9 combines with J gene TRBJ2-2; 7 nucleotides agree with TRBD2. This CDR3 is 16 amino acids long. Losses at the gene ends were 0 bases for V and 5 bases for J; bases not matched to a gene: 7. The V gene's germline CDR1 is SGDLS and CDR2 YYNGEE. This chain's CDR3 is CASSVAQREETGELFF. Written as DNA, the CDR3 is TGTGCCAGCAGCGTAGCCCAACGGGAGGAGACCGGGGAGCTGTTTTTT.

The chain joins TRBV7-8 to TRBJ2-3; D is unresolved. V was pared by 2 bases and J by 2 bases, with 8 bases between. The CDR3 spans 14 residues. CDR1 is SGHVS, CDR2 FQNEAQ, per germline. CDR3: CASSLNTYTDTQYF. CDR3 nucleotide sequence: TGTGCCAGCAGCTTAAACACGTACACAGATACGCAGTATTTT.

The chain couples TRBV5-6 to TRBJ2-3, with D hard to call. CDR1 is SGHDT and CDR2 is YYEEEE in the germline V gene. The CDR3 covers 16 residues. V lost 0 bases, J lost 2 bases, and 13 bases lay in between. The CDR3 bases are TGTGCCAGCAGCTTGGGGTTGGCCTCGAACACAGATACGCAGTATTTT. It codes for CASSLGLASNTDTQYF. Based on the CDR3 plus reference TRBV5-6 and TRBJ2-3, the full variable domain is DAGVTQSPTHLIKTRGQQVTLRCSPKSGHDTVSWYQQALGQGPQFIFQYYEEEERQRGNFPDRFSGHQFPNYSSELNVNALLLGDSALYLCASSLGLASNTDTQYFGPGTRLTVL.

This clone was observed a single time. V and J are TRBV10-1 and TRBJ1-4, with no clear D. V dropped 3 bases and J dropped 6 bases, with 20 bases sitting between them. Germline CDR1 and CDR2: WNHNN and SYGVQD (reference sequence). CDR3 length: 17 residues. The CDR3 DNA is TGCGCCAGCAGTGACTCGGCAGGCCGAAGTCTTCATGAAAAACTGTTTTTT. As protein: CASSDSAGRSLHEKLFF.